The next 11 T cell receptor beta chains were all read from a single sample in a study of blood T cell repertoires in COVID-19. TCRdb keeps only in-frame clones here, not all; method: immunoSEQ multiplex PCR. The table shows around 180,000 clones, with about 80% occurring only once. Input material: peripheral blood. All receptors derive from a human donor in a cohort sampled during active COVID-19.

This clone is a singleton in its sample. The chain is built from TRBV6-2 or TRBV6-3 and TRBJ2-7; TRBD1 aligns across 7 bases. Per germline, CDR1 MNHEY and CDR2 SVGEGT. V lost 2 bases and J lost 5; bases outside the gene matches: 6. The CDR3 is 14 residues long. The CDR3 DNA is TGTGCCAGCAGTTACAGGGGGCTGAGCGACGAGCAGTACTTC. This sequence encodes CASSYRGLSDEQYF.

The V and J genes are TRBV9 and TRBJ1-1; weak D call: TRBD1 (5 bases). Germline CDR1 is SGDLS and CDR2 is YYNGEE. Trimming shortened V by 2 bases and J by 8 bases, and 10 bases separated the two germline ends. This CDR3 has 12 residues. This CDR3 reads CASSVQGTEAFF. CDR3 in DNA: TGTGCCAGCAGCGTTCAGGGTACCGAAGCTTTCTTT.

The genes are TRBV28 and TRBJ2-7; 12 bases agree with TRBD2. V lost 5 bases, J lost 12 bases, and 14 bases stayed unmatched. Looked up from germline, CDR1 is MDHEN and CDR2 is SYDVKM. The CDR3 spans 15 residues. CDR3 nucleotide sequence: TGTGCCAGCAGTCATGAGACTAGCGGGAGAGGAATTCGGTACTTC. Its protein is CASSHETSGRGIRYF. Based on the CDR3 plus reference TRBV28 and TRBJ2-7, the full variable domain is DVKVTQSSRYLVKRTGEKVFLECVQDMDHENMFWYRQDPGLGLRLIYFSYDVKMKEKGDIPEGYSVSREKKERFSLILESASTNQTSMYLCASSHETSGRGIRYFGPGTRLTVT.

CDR3 DNA sequence: TGCGCCAGCAGCCAAGGGGTAGCGGGGGGGCCGGAGACCCAGTACTTC. Translated: CASSQGVAGGPETQYF. The chain joins TRBV4-3 to TRBJ2-5; TRBD2 aligns across 11 bases. Germline CDR1 is LGHNA and CDR2 is YSLEER. Losses at the gene ends were 1 base for V and 5 bases for J; bases not matched to a gene: 6. There are 16 residues in the CDR3.

This chain links TRBV5-1 with TRBJ1-1, with TRBD1 as a possible D gene (6 bases). V lost 0 bases and J 5 bases, leaving 17 bases between the germline ends. CDR1 and CDR2 (germline): SGHRS, YFSETQ. The CDR3 runs to 16 residues. The CDR3 is CASSLEPRGAGTEAFF. The CDR3 nucleotides are TGCGCCAGCAGCTTGGAGCCCCGGGGGGCAGGGACTGAAGCTTTCTTT. The full variable domain, rest sourced from reference TRBV5-1 and TRBJ1-1, is KAGVTQTPRYLIKTRGQQVTLSCSPISGHRSVSWYQQTPGQGLQFLFEYFSETQRNKGNFPGRFSGRQFSNSRSEMNVSTLELGDSALYLCASSLEPRGAGTEAFFGQGTRLTVV.

This clone was observed once. The chain has TRBV15 and TRBJ2-6; a possible D gene is TRBD2 (6 bases). Trimming took 3 bases from V and 0 from J, leaving 9 bases between them. This CDR3 comprises 16 residues. CDR1 is LNHNV, CDR2 YYDKDF, per germline (reference sequence). In DNA form, the CDR3 reads TGTGCCACCAGCAGTAACGGGGGCTCTGGGGCCAACGTCCTGACTTTC. Protein product: CATSSNGGSGANVLTF.

The genes are TRBV29-1 and TRBJ2-7; 7 bases align to TRBD1. Germline values: CDR1 SQVTM, CDR2 ANQGSEA. CDR3 length: 12 amino acids. The J segment lost 7 bases and the V segment lost 3 bases, leaving 6 bases of the junction unmatched. The CDR3 nucleotides are TGCAGCGTTGAGTTTACAGGGGATGAGCAGTACTTC. Protein sequence: CSVEFTGDEQYF.

The chain joins TRBV19 to TRBJ2-2; TRBD2 might be the D (7 bases). Germline loops: CDR1 LNHDA, CDR2 SQIVND (reference sequence). The CDR3 totals 15 residues. V was pared by 5 bases and J by 0 bases, with 10 bases between. The CDR3: CASSAGDTNTGELFF. In DNA form, the CDR3 reads TGTGCCAGTAGTGCGGGGGACACGAACACCGGGGAGCTGTTTTTT.

This chain's CDR3 is CASSLDRIYGYTF. Here the CDR3 DNA reads TGTGCCAGCAGTTTGGACAGGATATATGGCTACACCTTC. The V and J genes are TRBV6-2 or TRBV6-3 and TRBJ1-2, with 7 bases that match TRBD1. Germline trimming cut 4 bases from V and 5 bases from J; bases unmatched to any gene: 4. The CDR3 length is 13 residues. Germline V lookup: CDR1 MNHEY, CDR2 SVGEGT.

The genes are TRBV4-2 and TRBJ2-3; 7 bases align to TRBD2. Germline V gene data show CDR1 as LGHNA and CDR2 as YNFKEQ. This CDR3 comprises 14 residues. V trimming: 9 bases; J trimming: 2 bases; junction bases outside the gene matches: 8. CDR3 in DNA: TGTGCCAGTTCCGGGACTAAAAACACAGATACGCAGTATTTT. Its protein is CASSGTKNTDTQYF.

This clone was seen a handful of times. V and J are TRBV28 and TRBJ2-2, with 11 bases matching TRBD1. This CDR3 is built from 18 residues. V trimming: 6 bases; J trimming: 7 bases; junction bases outside the gene matches: 16. Germline-derived CDR1 and CDR2 are MDHEN and SYDVKM. CDR3 region: CASSQTGTGGQWSGELFF. Here the CDR3 DNA reads TGTGCCAGCAGCCAGACAGGGACAGGGGGGCAGTGGAGCGGGGAGCTGTTTTTT.